A selection of T cell receptor beta chains follows, all from one sample in a study of T cell responses to AZD1222 COVID-19 vaccine. Some clones are missing from TCRdb's copy, which holds only in-frame ones; the method was immunoSEQ multiplex PCR. In the table there are under 150,000 clones, 85% to 90% of which are singletons. The starting material was peripheral blood, obtained on day 0 of AZD1222 vaccination. The receptors were gathered from an adult in good health. The CDR3 runs from the conserved cysteine through the conserved F or W. D genes are given only for firm matches. Expanded clones get a size class; other rows say once, few or many, or leave the size out.

NA	NA	TRBV7-8	TRBJ2-7	TGTGCCAGCAGCTTAGTGGCCAGGGCGGACGAGCAGTACTTC	CASSLVARADEQYF
NA	NA	TRBV10-3	TRBJ1-6	TGTGCCGTGAAGACTGAGAACTATAATTCACCCCTCCACTTT	CAVKTENYNSPLHF
NA	once	TRBV10-3	TRBJ2-7	TGTGCCATCAGTGAGGGGACGGAGGGTGGAAGCGAGCAGTACTTC	CAISEGTEGGSEQYF
TRBD2	NA	TRBV4-1	TRBJ2-7	TGCGCCAGCAGCCAAGAGCGGGGGTCCTCCTACGAGCAGTACTTC	CASSQERGSSYEQYF
NA	NA	TRBV7-2	TRBJ1-1	TGTGCCAGCAGCTTAGCAGGCAGTGGGACTGAAGCTTTCTTT	CASSLAGSGTEAFF
NA	NA	TRBV3-1/TRBV3-2	TRBJ2-5	TGTGCCAGCAGCCAAGGGGAGGGGGCCTGGGAGACCCAGTACTTC	CASSQGEGAWETQYF
NA	few	TRBV19	TRBJ1-5	TGTGCCAGTAGTATAGATTTAAGGGCCCGGCAGCCCCAGCATTTT	CASSIDLRARQPQHF
NA	NA	TRBV23-1	TRBJ1-5	TGCGCCAGCAGTCAATCCTTGGCGGCAGTTAGCAATCAGCCCCAGCATTTT	CASSQSLAAVSNQPQHF
TRBD2	once	TRBV7-2	TRBJ2-7	TGTGCCAGCAGCCCCGAGCGGGGTCCCTACGAGCAGTACTTC	CASSPERGPYEQYF
TRBD2	NA	TRBV18	TRBJ2-3	TGTGCCAGCTCACCCTATAGCGGGGGGGCTTATACGCAGTATTTT	CASSPYSGGAYTQYF
NA	NA	TRBV5-4	TRBJ2-5	TGTGCCAGCAGCCCCGGACTATCCCAAGAGACCCAGTACTTC	CASSPGLSQETQYF
NA	NA	TRBV2	TRBJ1-2	TGTGCCAGCAGTGCGGGGAAGGCAGGGTCCGGCTACACCTTC	CASSAGKAGSGYTF
NA	NA	TRBV7-9	TRBJ2-4	TGTGCCAGCAGCTTAGCAGGAGGGTTAGCCAAAAACATTCAGTACTTC	CASSLAGGLAKNIQYF
NA	NA	TRBV19	TRBJ2-7	TGTGCCAGTAGTAGATTAAGGGGTGAGCAGTACTTC	CASSRLRGEQYF
NA	NA	TRBV12-3/TRBV12-4	TRBJ2-1	TGTGCCAGCAGTCCCCAATACAATGAGCAGTTCTTC	CASSPQYNEQFF
NA	NA	TRBV11-2	TRBJ2-7	TGTGCCAGCAGCTTATTGGGAGGAGGCTTCGAGCAGTACTTC	CASSLLGGGFEQYF
TRBD2	NA	TRBV7-3	TRBJ2-7	TGTGCCAGCAGTCCAGGACTAGCTCGCTCCTACGAGCAGTACTTC	CASSPGLARSYEQYF
TRBD1	NA	TRBV19	TRBJ2-3	TGTGCCAGTAGTATGGAGACAGGGATCCCAGATACGCAGTATTTT	CASSMETGIPDTQYF
NA	NA	TRBV6-5	TRBJ1-5	TGTGCCAGCATGGAGAGCAATCAGCCCCAGCATTTT	CASMESNQPQHF
TRBD1	NA	TRBV6-5	TRBJ1-2	TGTGCCAGCAGCCTAGGGACAGGGGGCTCCGGAGGCTACACCTTC	CASSLGTGGSGGYTF
NA	NA	TRBV5-1	TRBJ1-2	TGCGCCAGCAGCTTGGAGACGGACTATGGCTACACCTTC	CASSLETDYGYTF
TRBD1	NA	TRBV29-1	TRBJ2-2	TGCAGCGTCGACAGGGGGAACACCGGGGAGCTGTTTTTT	CSVDRGNTGELFF
NA	NA	TRBV10-3	TRBJ2-3	TGTGCCATCTCGGGGGAGCCCGGACCCACGCAGTATTTT	CAISGEPGPTQYF
TRBD2	NA	TRBV5-1	TRBJ2-7	TGCGCCAGCAGCCTCAGCGGGGTGGCCTACGAGCAGTACTTC	CASSLSGVAYEQYF
NA	NA	TRBV29-1	TRBJ2-2	TGCAGCGTTGGTCAGGGGCCTAACACCGGGGAGCTGTTTTTT	CSVGQGPNTGELFF
TRBD1	NA	TRBV6-4	TRBJ1-1	TGTGCCAGCAGCGCCGACAGGGGGTACGACACTGAAGCTTTCTTT	CASSADRGYDTEAFF
NA	NA	TRBV6-5	TRBJ1-1	TGTGCCAGCAGGAAGGCCTCGGGACGGACCACTGAAGCTTTCTTT	CASRKASGRTTEAFF
TRBD2	NA	TRBV7-6	TRBJ2-7	TGTGCCAGCAGTGCCGGGACTAGCGGTTCCTACGAGCAGTACTTC	CASSAGTSGSYEQYF
TRBD1	NA	TRBV18	TRBJ1-1	TGTGCCAGCTCATCAGGGGGCCGGACTGAAGCTTTCTTT	CASSSGGRTEAFF
TRBD2	NA	TRBV3-1/TRBV3-2	TRBJ2-7	TGTGCCAGCAGCCAAGCTACGGGGGGCTCCTACGAGCAGTACTTC	CASSQATGGSYEQYF
NA	NA	TRBV30	TRBJ2-7	TGTGCCTGGAGTGTAGGGGGGACCTCCTACGAGCAGTACTTC	CAWSVGGTSYEQYF
NA	NA	TRBV7-9	TRBJ2-5	TGTGCCAGCAGCTTAACGGGCGGGCGGGAGACCCAGTACTTC	CASSLTGGRETQYF
NA	NA	TRBV3-1/TRBV3-2	TRBJ1-2	TGTGCCAGCAGCCAAACAGCATCCCCGGCGGCTGGCTACACCTTC	CASSQTASPAAGYTF
NA	NA	TRBV19	TRBJ2-3	TGTGCCAGTAATAGGGGGGAGCCGGGCACAGATACGCAGTATTTT	CASNRGEPGTDTQYF
NA	NA	TRBV21-1	TRBJ2-3	TGTGCCAGCCGGGAGAGGGTGTTGACTCCAGATACGCAGTATTTT	CASRERVLTPDTQYF
TRBD1	NA	TRBV5-6	TRBJ2-1	TGTGCCAGCAGTCAAGAGGGGACAGGGTTTCCGAATGAGCAGTTCTTC	CASSQEGTGFPNEQFF
NA	once	TRBV27	TRBJ1-1	TGTGCCAGCAGTCCCCTGGGTGAGATGAACACTGAAGCTTTCTTT	CASSPLGEMNTEAFF
NA	NA	TRBV13	TRBJ1-2	TGTGCCAGCAGCTTAGGAGTTTTTGGGGTTTATGACTACACCTTC	CASSLGVFGVYDYTF
NA	NA	TRBV7-8	TRBJ2-5	TGTGCCAGCAGCGGCGGGACCCGGACGCAAGAGACCCAGTACTTC	CASSGGTRTQETQYF
NA	NA	TRBV4-2	TRBJ1-1	TGTGCCAGCAGCCAAGATTCCCTACGGATCACTGAAGCTTTCTTT	CASSQDSLRITEAFF
NA	once	TRBV11-2	TRBJ1-1	TGTGCCAGCAGCGAGAGGGGAGGGGGTGAAGCTTTCTTT	CASSERGGGEAFF
NA	NA	TRBV6-5	TRBJ2-5	TGTGCCAGCGTTCGGGGAGAGACCCAGTACTTC	CASVRGETQYF
NA	NA	TRBV2	TRBJ2-1	TGTGCCAGCAGTGCCCGGAATGAGCAGTTCTTC	CASSARNEQFF
NA	NA	TRBV19	TRBJ1-5	TGTGCCAGTAGTATATCCAAACAGCCCCAGCATTTT	CASSISKQPQHF
NA	NA	TRBV5-1	TRBJ1-5	TGCGCCAGCAGCCCCGCAGGGGCTCTAAATCAGCCCCAGCATTTT	CASSPAGALNQPQHF
NA	NA	TRBV7-3	TRBJ2-5	TGTGCCAGCAGCACTGGACTGGGAGAGGAGACCCAGTACTTC	CASSTGLGEETQYF
TRBD1	NA	TRBV18	TRBJ1-1	TGTGCCAGCTCGCCCAGGGGGATAAGCACTGAAGCTTTCTTT	CASSPRGISTEAFF
TRBD2	NA	TRBV4-2	TRBJ2-2	TGTGCCAGCAGTCGAACTAGCGGGAGGGACACCGGGGAGCTGTTTTTT	CASSRTSGRDTGELFF
TRBD1	NA	TRBV30	TRBJ2-1	TGTGCCTGGAGTCAAGGACAGGGGCCTGAGCAGTTCTTC	CAWSQGQGPEQFF
NA	few	TRBV7-8	TRBJ2-2	TGTGCCAGCAGCTTACTAGCATCCGCCCGGGAGCTGTTTTTT	CASSLLASARELFF
NA	NA	TRBV5-1	TRBJ1-2	TGCGCCAGCAGCACGGACGGGAGTAGTGGCTACACCTTC	CASSTDGSSGYTF
NA	NA	TRBV5-1	TRBJ2-3	TGCGCCAGCAGCTTGGACCCGGGGACTCTAGGCACAGATACGCAGTATTTT	CASSLDPGTLGTDTQYF
TRBD1	NA	TRBV5-1	TRBJ1-1	TGCGCCAGCAGCTTCAGACCGCGTGACAGGGGTTTCACTGAAGCTTTCTTT	CASSFRPRDRGFTEAFF
TRBD2	NA	TRBV5-4	TRBJ2-3	TGTGCCAGCAGCTGGGACTACTCCACAGATACGCAGTATTTT	CASSWDYSTDTQYF
NA	NA	TRBV5-1	TRBJ1-2	TGCGCCAGCAGCTTAGTGGCAGAGTATGGCTACACCTTC	CASSLVAEYGYTF
NA	once	TRBV2	TRBJ1-5	TGTGCCAGCAGTGAAGGGACAGCCTACAATCAGCCCCAGCATTTT	CASSEGTAYNQPQHF
TRBD2	once	TRBV18	TRBJ2-1	TGTGCCAGCTCACCATCCGCGGGGGACAATGAGCAGTTCTTC	CASSPSAGDNEQFF